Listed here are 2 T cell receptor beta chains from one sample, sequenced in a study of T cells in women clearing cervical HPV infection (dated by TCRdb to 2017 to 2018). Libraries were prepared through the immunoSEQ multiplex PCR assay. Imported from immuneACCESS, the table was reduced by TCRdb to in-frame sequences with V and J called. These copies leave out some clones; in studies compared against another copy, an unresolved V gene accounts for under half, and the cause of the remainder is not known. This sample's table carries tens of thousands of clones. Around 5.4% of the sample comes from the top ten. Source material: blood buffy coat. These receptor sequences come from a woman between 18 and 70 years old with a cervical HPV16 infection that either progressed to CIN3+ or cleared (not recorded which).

CDR3 residues: CASSSDRDKAPQYF. The CDR3 DNA, read in part, is TGTGCCAGCAGCTCAGACCGGGACAAGGCGCCG. The chain carries TRBV6-2 or TRBV6-3 and TRBJ2-3; D is possibly TRBD1 (6 bases). The DNA ends 3 residues before the CDR3 does, and the rest of the CDR3 is filled in from the germline J gene. The CDR3 spans 14 residues. From germline, CDR1 is MNHEY and CDR2 SVGEGT.

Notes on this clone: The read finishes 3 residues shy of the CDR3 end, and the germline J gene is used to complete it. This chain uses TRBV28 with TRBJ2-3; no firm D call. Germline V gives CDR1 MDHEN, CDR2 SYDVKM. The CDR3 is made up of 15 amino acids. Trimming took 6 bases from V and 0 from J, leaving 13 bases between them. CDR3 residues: CASSPDVASTDTQYF. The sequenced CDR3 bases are TGTGCCAGCAGCCCAGATGTTGCTAGCACAGATACG.